This entry lists 20 T cell receptor beta chains sequenced from one sample in a study of T-cell memory formation after mild COVID-19. Using its own MiXCR run on the 5' RACE reads, TCRdb lists one record per CDR3 protein. The table lists roughly 280,000 distinct CDR3 sequences, about 16% of them singletons, with roughly a fifth in the top ten. The sample taken for sequencing was PBMCs or a T cell subset sorted from them (not recorded which). The receptors were gathered from a man younger than 35 who had mild COVID-19 (a few samples of this study predate the infection). Cell type and time point are not known.

This chain joins TRBV24-1 and TRBJ2-1; no clear D. In germline, CDR1 is KGHDR, CDR2 SFDVKD. Trimming took 4 bases from V and 13 from J, leaving 10 bases between them. The CDR3 sequence is 11 residues long. CDR3 sequence (DNA): TGTGCCACCAGTGACTCTAGGCGCCAGTTCTTC. This translates into CATSDSRRQFF.

This clonotype came up a few times. This chain links TRBV7-9 with TRBJ2-3; weak D call: TRBD1 (6 bases). This CDR3 is 16 amino acids long. The germline V gene has CDR1 SEHNR and CDR2 FQNEAQ (reference sequence). Between the trimmed V and J ends, which lost 5 bases and 4 bases, there was a span of 19 bases. CDR3 in DNA: TGTGCCAGCAGCCCCTCTGGGGGCGATTGGTCAGATACGCAGTATTTT. Translated, it gives CASSPSGGDWSDTQYF.

This clonotype was seen ten or more times. The V and J genes are TRBV6-6 and TRBJ2-3, with 7 positions matching TRBD2. The CDR3 extends over 17 amino acids. The J segment lost 0 bases and the V segment lost 6 bases, leaving 12 bases of the junction unmatched. CDR1 is MNHNY, CDR2 SVGAGI, per germline (reference sequence). The CDR3 protein is CASRSRGPSGSTDTQYF. The CDR3 DNA reads as TGTGCCAGCAGATCTCGGGGTCCTAGCGGTAGCACAGATACGCAGTATTTT.

This clonotype was detected a few times. Germline and junction disagree at one end, which may indicate a read error. V is TRBV2 and J is TRBJ2-7; 7 bases match TRBD2. Germline CDR1 and CDR2: SNHLY and FYNNEI. The CDR3 sequence is 13 residues long. The CDR3 nucleotides read TGTGCCAGCAGCGAATCCCAGCCGGGGGGACTGGGCTTC. As protein: CASSESQPGGLGF.

This chain links TRBV30 with TRBJ2-7; TRBD1 is a possible D gene (5 bases). The CDR3 totals 12 residues. Germline loops: CDR1 GTSNPN, CDR2 SVGIG (reference sequence). V gave up 0 bases and J gave up 9 bases, with 12 bases separating them. The CDR3 loop reads CAWSVRGSVQYF. The CDR3 DNA reads TGTGCCTGGAGTGTAAGGGGCAGTGTGCAGTACTTC.

This clonotype has more than one count but fewer than ten. CDR3 sequence (DNA): TGTGCCACCAGCAGAGATCTAGGAGGGTTCGCATACGAGCAGTACGTC. Protein sequence: CATSRDLGGFAYEQYV. V is TRBV15 and J is TRBJ2-7; possible D gene TRBD2, 6 bases. CDR1 is LNHNV and CDR2 is YYDKDF in the germline V gene (reference sequence). The V and J ends lost 0 bases and 4 bases respectively, with 16 bases between them. This CDR3 region has 16 residues.

The V and J genes are TRBV5-1 and TRBJ2-3; 9 bases map to TRBD2. CDR3 length equals 15 residues. Germline CDR1 is SGHRS and CDR2 is YFSETQ. J lost 7 bases, V lost 4 bases, and 10 bases had no gene match. Here the CDR3 DNA reads TGCGCCAGCAGCCCTGATGCGGGGGGGGAATATACGCAGTATTTT. Protein sequence: CASSPDAGGEYTQYF.

The chain combines TRBV5-1 with TRBJ2-2, with D perhaps matching TRBD2 (6 bases). Per germline, CDR1 SGHRS and CDR2 YFSETQ. This CDR3 contains 15 residues. V lost 5 bases and J lost 4, with 15 bases in between. CDR3 coding DNA: TGCGCCAGCAGAATAGGGAGGATGAGCACCGGGGAGCTGTTTTTT. Translating gives CASRIGRMSTGELFF.

This clonotype was observed a few times. DNA for the CDR3: TGTGCCAGCTCACCGGGGGCCGAAGAGACCCAGTACTTC. Amino acid sequence: CASSPGAEETQYF. V gene TRBV18 combines with J gene TRBJ2-5; D may be TRBD1 (6 bases). Germline V gene sequence: CDR1 KGHSH, CDR2 LQKENI. The CDR3 is made up of 13 amino acids. V lost 3 bases and J 3 bases, leaving 8 bases between the germline ends.

This clonotype was counted between two and nine times. CDR3 amino acids: CASSGDRNTGELFF. As DNA, the CDR3 is TGTGCCAGCTCAGGGGACAGAAACACCGGGGAGCTGTTTTTT. V and J are TRBV18 and TRBJ2-2; 7 bases fit TRBD1. From germline, CDR1 is KGHSH and CDR2 LQKENI. V shed 5 bases and J 2 bases; nucleotides not matched to a gene: 2. This CDR3 is 14 amino acids long.

The rearrangement uses TRBV7-2 and TRBJ1-5; D is perhaps TRBD1 (5 bases). Per the germline V gene, CDR1 is SGHTA and CDR2 is FQGNSA. The V end was cut by 5 bases, the J end by 11 bases, with 13 bases between. This CDR3 is built from 12 residues. The CDR3 region is CASSPGFGTQHF. CDR3 coding DNA: TGTGCCAGCAGCCCAGGGTTCGGTACCCAGCATTTT.

The chain combines TRBV9 with TRBJ2-7; 15 bases fit TRBD2. The CDR3 has 16 amino acids. CDR1 and CDR2 (germline): SGDLS, YYNGEE. V trimming: 3 bases; J trimming: 2 bases; junction bases outside the gene matches: 3. CDR3 DNA sequence: TGTGCCAGCAGCGATGGACTAGCGGGGGGGCCCTACGAGCAGTACTTC. This sequence encodes CASSDGLAGGPYEQYF.

This clonotype has ten or more counts. The chain recombines TRBV11-2 with TRBJ2-3, with TRBD1 identical over 8 bases. Per the germline V gene, CDR1 is SGHAT and CDR2 is FQNNGV. This CDR3 has 14 residues. V lost 4 bases to trimming and J lost 4 bases; unmatched junction nucleotides: 4. The CDR3 DNA reads TGTGCCAGCAGCTCGAACAGGGGGGCAGATACGCAGTATTTT. It translates to CASSSNRGADTQYF.

This clonotype has more than one count but fewer than ten. The rearrangement uses TRBV10-3 and TRBJ1-5; D unresolved. The germline gives CDR1 ENHRY, CDR2 SYGVKD. This CDR3 spans 14 amino acids. Trimming pared 0 bases from V and 11 bases from J, leaving 14 bases between. The CDR3 DNA follows: TGTGCCATCAGTGAGTCTACGGCGACCAAGGCCCAGCATTTT. It is translated as CAISESTATKAQHF.

The rearrangement uses TRBV2 and TRBJ1-2, with D hard to call. V was shortened by 4 bases and J by 4 bases, with 16 bases between the two germline ends. This CDR3 contains 15 residues. Germline-derived CDR1 and CDR2 are SNHLY and FYNNEI. CDR3 in DNA: TGTGCCAGCAGTGTGGCGGGCAGTCCCATCTATGGCTACACCTTC. Translating it yields CASSVAGSPIYGYTF.

The CDR3 DNA reads as TGTGCCAGCGGGATTGGGGGACTAAACACAGATACGCAGTATTTT. Amino acids: CASGIGGLNTDTQYF. The gene calls are TRBV6-5 and TRBJ2-3; 7 nucleotides agree with TRBD2. In germline, CDR1 is MNHEY, CDR2 SVGAGI. The ends lost 8 bases at V and 2 bases at J; junction bases unmatched: 10. The CDR3 runs to 15 residues.

This clonotype was seen a single time. The chain links TRBV4-3 to TRBJ2-5; the D gene is possibly TRBD2 (7 bases). The CDR3 covers 15 residues. V lost 4 bases and J lost 6, with 18 bases in between. From germline, CDR1 is LGHNA and CDR2 YSLEER. In DNA, the CDR3 is TGCGCCAGCAGCCCTACTCTCGGGGGGCAACAGACCCAGTACTTC. It translates to CASSPTLGGQQTQYF.

This clonotype turned up a few times. J is TRBJ1-5 and V is TRBV21-1; the table's D call of TRBD1 was not tested on the DNA. TRBV21-1 has pseudogene status. This CDR3 has 18 amino acids. The CDR3 DNA reads as TGTGCCAGCAGCCCTAATGGGGACAGGGGTCATACTTATCAGCCCCAGCATTTT. Its translation is CASSPNGDRGHTYQPQHF.

The chain carries TRBV5-1 and TRBJ2-1; D tentatively fits TRBD1 or TRBD2 (5 bases each). The ends were cut back, 1 base at V and 9 bases at J, with 11 bases in the middle. This CDR3 region has 13 residues. The germline CDR1 and CDR2 sequences are SGHRS and YFSETQ. In nucleotides, the CDR3 is TGCGCCAGCAGCTTGTACCAGGGACGTGAGCAGTTCTTC. It encodes CASSLYQGREQFF. Together with reference TRBV5-1 and TRBJ2-1, the CDR3 gives the full variable domain: KAGVTQTPRYLIKTRGQQVTLSCSPISGHRSVSWYQQTPGQGLQFLFEYFSETQRNKGNFPGRFSGRQFSNSRSEMNVSTLELGDSALYLCASSLYQGREQFFGPGTRLTVL.

This clonotype has only a few counts. The chain is built from TRBV5-1 and TRBJ2-7, with TRBD1 matching 9 bases. The V and J ends lost 4 bases and 4 bases, in that order; junction bases with no gene match: 6. Looked up from germline, CDR1 is SGHRS and CDR2 is YFSETQ. The CDR3 runs to 14 residues. CDR3 region: CASSPGQGRYEQYV. The CDR3 nucleotides read TGCGCCAGCAGCCCGGGACAGGGTCGGTACGAGCAGTACGTC.